This TCR beta chain is drawn from a study of blood T cell repertoires in COVID-19. Here immunoSEQ multiplex PCR was the method, and the copy in TCRdb shows in-frame clones only, minus some. The table lists about 380,000 clones, 85% of them singletons. Trimming left V 0 bases short and J 3 bases short, with 6 bases between. CDR1 is MNHNS, CDR2 SASEGT, per germline. This CDR3 contains 13 residues. The sample consisted of peripheral blood. This chain links TRBV6-1 with TRBJ2-7; D gene uncertain. This TCR derives from a woman aged 18-30 years with acute or convalescent COVID-19. The CDR3 DNA is TGTGCCAGCAGTGAAGCCCGGAGCTACGAGCAGTACTTC. Translating it yields CASSEARSYEQYF.